This T cell receptor beta chain was recorded in a study of blood T cell repertoires in COVID-19. Whole-study context: COVID-19 samples from acute and convalescent phases originated in the United States, Italy and Spain. Sources were T cells, B-cell-depleted T cells, or PBMCs; the material itself was cDNA or gDNA.

In the study's own analysis: Cell counts per sample came from amplifying reference gene primers. Produced via immunoSEQ multiplex PCR; TCRdb's table is partial and in-frame only. For V, J and clone size, that table is used; D and trimming come from the DNA. The top ten hold roughly 1.9% of the sample, which has 470,000 or so clones, nearly 90% seen once. Participants had their cohort set by participant-reported clinical history. The V and J ends lost 5 bases and 1 base respectively, with 12 bases between them. The CDR3 is 13 amino acids. Per germline, CDR1 GTSNPN and CDR2 SVGIG (reference sequence). This TCR was recovered from a woman aged 18-29 years with acute COVID-19. The sample was PBMCs or T cells enriched from blood (not recorded which). The genes are TRBV30 and TRBJ2-7; D is perhaps TRBD1 (5 bases). The CDR3 coding sequence is TGTGCCTGGTCAGGAAGGGGTTCCTACGAGCAGTACTTC. Translated, it gives CAWSGRGSYEQYF.